This record concerns one T cell receptor (beta chain) sequence. The antigen remains undetermined. V shed 2 bases and J shed 1 base, with 8 bases lying between them. The germline V gene encodes CDR1 GTSNPN and CDR2 SVGIG (reference sequence). CDR3 length: 13 residues. This entry is derived from a study of cytomegalovirus exposure and HLA in healthy donors. Study results and limitations: In an earlier analysis, about 87% or about 30%: the productive usage of most TCR beta V segments.

60 Vbeta and 13 Jbeta primers were used in PCR. This table comes from immunoSEQ multiplex PCR, and its TCRdb copy is limited to in-frame clones, with some not included. The sample has tens of thousands of clones, about 82% seen once; the top ten hold around 2.9%. Sequenced input: PBMCs. This chain connects TRBV30 to TRBJ1-1; no clear D. The sequence came from a woman in her thirties in good health and CMV-seronegative. In DNA, the CDR3 is TGTGCCTGGAGTTGGCGGCGGAACACTGAAGCTTTCTTT. Translating it yields CAWSWRRNTEAFF.